The following is a T cell receptor (beta chain) sequence with its context. Its antigen remains unknown. The data were obtained in a study of shared clonotypes between healthy human individuals. Notes on the study in general: Naive subsets generally had larger estimated richness than memory subsets.

Positively selected for CCR7, the CD45RO-negative cells used as naive CD8 cells excluded terminally differentiated effector memory CD45RA+ cells. The assay was immunoSEQ multiplex PCR, and TCRdb's table has in-frame clones only and misses some. This table holds 1.5 million to 2.5 million clones, just under 95% found once. Germline V gene lookup returns CDR1 LNHDA and CDR2 SQIVND (reference sequence). The CDR3 runs 15 residues. V was clipped by 5 bases and J by 0 bases, with 14 bases between them. This TCR came from a man aged 18 to 29 in good health. The chain couples TRBV19 to TRBJ2-7; D might be TRBD1 (8 bases). The sequenced material came from naive CD8+ T cells sorted from blood. This CDR3 is CASSPTGGGSYEQYF. In DNA, the CDR3 is TGTGCCAGTAGTCCAACAGGGGGGGGCTCCTACGAGCAGTACTTC.